This T cell receptor beta chain was captured in a study of glioma-infiltrating T cells after dendritic cell vaccination. Germline CDR1 reads ENHRY; CDR2 reads SYGVKD. V dropped 6 bases and J dropped 7 bases, with 19 bases sitting between them. The CDR3 is made up of 15 amino acids. Measured with immunoSEQ multiplex PCR; TCRdb has only the in-frame clones, and not every one. The repertoire holds under 100,000 clones, roughly 83% seen once, with approximately 5.9% in the top ten. The sequence derives from a human donor with glioblastoma. The sequences come from blood, collected before dendritic cell vaccination. The rearrangement links TRBV10-3 to TRBJ2-1; a possible D gene is TRBD2 (5 bases). The CDR3 coding sequence is TGTGCCATCAGCCCTTCTAGCAGTAACGGTAATGAGCAGTTCTTC. This sequence encodes CAISPSSSNGNEQFF.